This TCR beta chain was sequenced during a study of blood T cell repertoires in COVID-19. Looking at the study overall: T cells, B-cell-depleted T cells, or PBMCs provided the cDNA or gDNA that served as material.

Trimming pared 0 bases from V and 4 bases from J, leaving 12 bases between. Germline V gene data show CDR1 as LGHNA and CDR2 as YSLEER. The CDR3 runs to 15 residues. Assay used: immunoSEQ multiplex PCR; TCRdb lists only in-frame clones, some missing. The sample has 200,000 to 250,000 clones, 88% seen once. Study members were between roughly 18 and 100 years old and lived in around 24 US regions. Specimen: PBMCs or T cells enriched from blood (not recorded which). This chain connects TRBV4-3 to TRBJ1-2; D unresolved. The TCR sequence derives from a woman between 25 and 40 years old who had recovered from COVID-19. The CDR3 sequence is CASSQDPRMSYGYTF. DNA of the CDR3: TGCGCCAGCAGCCAAGATCCAAGAATGAGCTATGGCTACACCTTC.